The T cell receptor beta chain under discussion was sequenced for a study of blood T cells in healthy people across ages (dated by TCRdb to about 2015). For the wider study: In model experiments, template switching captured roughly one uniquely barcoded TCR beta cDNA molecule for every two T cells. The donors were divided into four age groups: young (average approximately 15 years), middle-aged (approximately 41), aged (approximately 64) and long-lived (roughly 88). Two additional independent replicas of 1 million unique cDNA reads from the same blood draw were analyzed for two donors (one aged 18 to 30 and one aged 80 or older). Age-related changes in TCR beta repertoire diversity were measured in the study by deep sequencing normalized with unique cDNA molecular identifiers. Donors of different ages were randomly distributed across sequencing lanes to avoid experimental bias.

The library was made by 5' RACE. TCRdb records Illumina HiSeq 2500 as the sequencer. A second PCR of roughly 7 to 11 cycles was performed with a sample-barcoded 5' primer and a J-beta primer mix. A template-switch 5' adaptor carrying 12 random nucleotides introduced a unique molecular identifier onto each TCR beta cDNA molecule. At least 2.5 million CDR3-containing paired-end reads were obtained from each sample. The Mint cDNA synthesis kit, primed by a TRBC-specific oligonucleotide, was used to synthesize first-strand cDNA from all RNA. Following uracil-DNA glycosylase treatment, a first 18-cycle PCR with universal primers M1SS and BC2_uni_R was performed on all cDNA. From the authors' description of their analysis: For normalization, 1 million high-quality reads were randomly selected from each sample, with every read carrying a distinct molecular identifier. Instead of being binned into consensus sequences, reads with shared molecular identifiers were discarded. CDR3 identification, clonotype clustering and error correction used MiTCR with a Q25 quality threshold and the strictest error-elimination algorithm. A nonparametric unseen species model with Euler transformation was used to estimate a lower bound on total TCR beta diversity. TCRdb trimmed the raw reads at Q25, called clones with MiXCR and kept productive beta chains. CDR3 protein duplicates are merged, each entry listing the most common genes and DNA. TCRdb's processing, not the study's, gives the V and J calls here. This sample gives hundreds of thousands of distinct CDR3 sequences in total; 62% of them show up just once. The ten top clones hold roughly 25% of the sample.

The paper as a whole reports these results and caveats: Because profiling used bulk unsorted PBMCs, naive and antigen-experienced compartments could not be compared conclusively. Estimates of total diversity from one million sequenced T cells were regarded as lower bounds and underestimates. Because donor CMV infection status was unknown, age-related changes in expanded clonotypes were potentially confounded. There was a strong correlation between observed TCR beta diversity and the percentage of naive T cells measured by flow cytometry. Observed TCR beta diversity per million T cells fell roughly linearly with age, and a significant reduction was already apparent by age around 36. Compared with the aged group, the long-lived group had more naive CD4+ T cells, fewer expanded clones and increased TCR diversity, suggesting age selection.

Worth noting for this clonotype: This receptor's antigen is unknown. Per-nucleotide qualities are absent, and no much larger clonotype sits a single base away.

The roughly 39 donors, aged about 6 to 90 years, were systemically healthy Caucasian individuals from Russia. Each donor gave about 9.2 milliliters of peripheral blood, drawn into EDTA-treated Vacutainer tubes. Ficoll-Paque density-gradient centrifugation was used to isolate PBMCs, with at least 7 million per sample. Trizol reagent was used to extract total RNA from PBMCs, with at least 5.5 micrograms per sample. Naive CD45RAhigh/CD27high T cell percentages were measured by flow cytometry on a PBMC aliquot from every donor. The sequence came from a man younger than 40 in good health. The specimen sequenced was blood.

The CDR3 has the sequence CASSLDGPTDTQYF. At the DNA level, the sequence is TGTGCCAGCAGTTTAGACGGCCCCACAGATACGCAGTATTTT. The rearrangement combines TRBV28 with TRBJ2-3, with no confident D gene call. The CDR3, cysteine through phenylalanine, is 14 amino acids long. Solely the CDR3 DNA is kept, with 42 bases framed from the first base. V is reduced by 2 bases and J by 2 bases, leaving a spacing of 8 bases between them. The germline V gene specifies MDHEN as CDR1 and SYDVKM as CDR2.